A single sample is the source of the 29 T cell receptor beta chains below, sequenced in a study of human T cells and chemical hapten exposure. This sample's time point: pre-sensitization, week 0. Treatment meaning: therapeutic diphenylcyclopropenone sensitization with weekly scalp DPC. Each CDR3 protein is one row after TCRdb ran MiXCR on the RACE reads. The table has 95,000 to 150,000 distinct CDR3 sequences, roughly 13% seen once. The material sequenced was whole blood, taken in connection with sensitization to the hapten diphenylcyclopropenone (DPC). Every receptor here comes from a woman aged 18-29 years with alopecia areata. Some clones in this sample may be carry-over from other donors' samples.

This clonotype was observed at least ten times. This sequence joins TRBV6-1 and TRBJ2-1; 7 bases are shared with TRBD2. The junction had 6 bases not matched to a gene; V was cut back by 4 bases and J by 0 bases. Germline V gene lookup returns CDR1 MNHNS and CDR2 SASEGT. This CDR3 spans 16 amino acids. CDR3: CASSVPGLDSYNEQFF. In nucleotides, the CDR3 is TGTGCCAGCAGTGTTCCCGGACTAGACTCCTACAATGAGCAGTTCTTC.

The chain has TRBV12-3 or TRBV12-4 and TRBJ1-2; no clear D. The CDR3 is 14 residues long. V was shortened by 7 bases and J by 2 bases, with 14 bases between the two germline ends. Here the CDR3 DNA reads TGTGCCAGCACCACTTTCGGACCGAACTATGGCTACACCTTC. It encodes CASTTFGPNYGYTF.

In its sample, this clonotype was seen a few times. One end of the junction does not line up with germline, which may come from a read error. The rearrangement links TRBV7-2 to TRBJ2-3; no clear D gene. Germline-derived CDR1 and CDR2 are SGHTA and FQGNSA. The CDR3 runs 14 residues. CDR3 in DNA: TGTGCCAGCAGCTTAGGGGCGAGCATAGATACGCAGTATTTT. Its translation: CASSLGASIDTQYF.

This clonotype was counted a few times. J is TRBJ1-1 and V is TRBV4-1; a possible D gene is TRBD1 (6 bases). The germline V gene has CDR1 MGHRA and CDR2 YSYEKL. This CDR3 comprises 15 residues. Trimming took 1 base from V and 3 from J, leaving 12 bases between them. The CDR3 DNA reads TGCGCCAGCAGCCAAGTGATGGGGGCGGACACTGAAGCTTTCTTT. Protein product: CASSQVMGADTEAFF.

This clonotype showed up many times. The genes are TRBV20-1 and TRBJ2-3; TRBD1 matches 8 bases. This CDR3 region has 16 residues. In germline, CDR1 is DFQATT, CDR2 SNEGSKA (reference sequence). The junction had 11 bases not matched to a gene; V was cut back by 1 base and J by 5 bases. CDR3 protein: CSARAVAGGAEDTQYF. The CDR3, as DNA: TGCAGTGCTAGAGCCGTGGCAGGGGGCGCGGAAGATACGCAGTATTTT.

The J gene is TRBJ1-5, the V gene TRBV5-1; a possible D gene is TRBD1 (5 bases). This CDR3 spans 16 amino acids. V lost 0 bases and J lost 7, with 17 bases in between. Germline CDR1 is SGHRS and CDR2 is YFSETQ. The CDR3 is CASSLGGHNLGQPQHF. CDR3 DNA: TGCGCCAGCAGCTTGGGTGGACATAACCTGGGCCAGCCCCAGCATTTT.

This clonotype was seen a few times. The chain combines TRBV5-4 with TRBJ1-5; D is unresolved. Between the trimmed V and J ends, which lost 0 bases and 1 base, there was a span of 11 bases. This CDR3 spans 16 amino acids. From germline, CDR1 is SGHNT and CDR2 YYREEE (reference sequence). CDR3 bases: TGTGCCAGCAGCTTGGGCCCGGGAGGGAGCAATCAGCCCCAGCATTTT. Protein: CASSLGPGGSNQPQHF. The variable domain in full, with the rest retrieved from reference TRBV5-4 and TRBJ1-5, is ETGVTQSPTHLIKTRGQQVTLRCSSQSGHNTVSWYQQALGQGPQFIFQYYREEENGRGNFPPRFSGLQFPNYSSELNVNALELDDSALYLCASSLGPGGSNQPQHFGDGTRLSIL.

The V call is TRBV30, the J call TRBJ2-3; perhaps D is TRBD1 or TRBD2 (7 bases each). CDR1 and CDR2 from the germline V gene are GTSNPN and SVGIG (reference sequence). V was pared by 3 bases and J by 10 bases, with 29 bases between. This CDR3 has 17 amino acids. As DNA, the CDR3 is TGTGCCTGGAGCAGAAGCCGACAGGGAGGGAGGGTTCTGGCGCAGTATTTT. This sequence encodes CAWSRSRQGGRVLAQYF.

This clonotype has at least ten counts. The gene calls are TRBV6-2 or TRBV6-3 and TRBJ2-1, with TRBD2 matching 8 bases. The CDR3 is 19 amino acids. CDR1 and CDR2 (germline): MNHEY, SVGEGT. The ends lost 2 bases at V and 6 bases at J; junction bases unmatched: 18. The CDR3 DNA reads TGTGCCAGCAGTTACCCCCGGGGTCTAGCGGGCCCCCGGGGCAATGAGCAGTTCTTC. Its protein product is CASSYPRGLAGPRGNEQFF.

Only a few counts were recorded for this clonotype. The V call is TRBV7-9, the J call TRBJ2-1, with TRBD2 matching 10 bases. The CDR3 is 16 residues long. V dropped 1 base and J dropped 6; count of bases not matched to a gene: 6. Germline values: CDR1 SEHNR, CDR2 FQNEAQ (reference sequence). CDR3 in DNA: TGTGCCAGCAGCTTAGAGTTGGGACTAGCGCGCAATGAGCAGTTCTTC. Protein product: CASSLELGLARNEQFF.

This clonotype appeared a few times. This chain joins TRBV6-2 or TRBV6-3 and TRBJ1-4; 8 bases map to TRBD1. From germline, CDR1 is MNHEY and CDR2 SVGEGT. The CDR3 has 14 amino acids. Trimming took 2 bases from V and 8 from J; bases not matched to a gene: 4. The CDR3 loop is CASSYSRGREKLFF. CDR3 in DNA: TGTGCCAGCAGTTACAGCAGGGGGCGGGAAAAACTGTTTTTT.

The chain couples TRBV20-1 to TRBJ1-1; D is uncertain. The CDR3 has 13 residues. Trimming cost V 1 base and J 5 bases, with 11 bases left between them. Germline-derived CDR1 and CDR2 are DFQATT and SNEGSKA (reference sequence). This chain's CDR3 is CSARGITGTEAFF. CDR3 nucleotides: TGCAGTGCTAGAGGTATTACTGGGACTGAAGCTTTCTTT.

The table lists this clonotype with many counts. The chain uses TRBV20-1 and TRBJ1-1; D unclear. With 2 bases removed from V and 5 bases from J, the gap between germline ends came to 12 bases. From germline, CDR1 is DFQATT and CDR2 SNEGSKA (reference sequence). CDR3 length: 13 amino acids. CDR3 sequence (DNA): TGCAGTGCTAGACCCATGGGGAGTACTGAAGCTTTCTTT. Encoded protein: CSARPMGSTEAFF.

This chain joins TRBV18 and TRBJ2-3, with D perhaps matching TRBD2 (6 bases). The CDR3 is 14 residues long. With 3 bases removed from V and 0 bases from J, the gap between germline ends came to 7 bases. The germline V gene has CDR1 KGHSH and CDR2 LQKENI. The CDR3 sequence: CASSPRGSTDTQYF. CDR3 DNA sequence: TGTGCCAGCTCACCGCGGGGAAGCACAGATACGCAGTATTTT.

This sequence joins TRBV19 and TRBJ1-5; D is unresolved. The CDR3 runs 13 residues. From germline, CDR1 is LNHDA and CDR2 SQIVND (reference sequence). V shed 7 bases and J shed 8 bases, with 15 bases lying between them. The CDR3, as DNA: TGTGCCAGTACGGGCCGGGTCGGGGAGCCCCAGCATTTT. This gives the protein CASTGRVGEPQHF.

The chain recombines TRBV6-1 with TRBJ1-1, with D possibly being TRBD1 (6 bases). The V end was cut by 5 bases, the J end by 0 bases, with 16 bases between. Germline V lookup: CDR1 MNHNS, CDR2 SASEGT. The length of the CDR3 is 16 residues. CDR3 in DNA: TGTGCCAGCAGTACTACAGGGACCCCTATGAACACTGAAGCTTTCTTT. This gives the protein CASSTTGTPMNTEAFF.

This clonotype was seen once. The chain couples TRBV7-9 to TRBJ2-3, with unresolved D. Germline values: CDR1 SEHNR, CDR2 FQNEAQ (reference sequence). The CDR3 covers 16 residues. V lost 1 base to trimming and J lost 0 bases, with 11 bases between them. CDR3 coding DNA: TGTGCCAGCAGCTTAGGGGATCCCGCTAGCACAGATACGCAGTATTTT. This translates into CASSLGDPASTDTQYF.

Written as DNA, the CDR3 is TGTGCCATCAGGATGGGAGAGACCCAGTACTTC. Residues: CAIRMGETQYF. V is TRBV11-2 and J is TRBJ2-5; no clear D. The CDR3 has 11 residues. Germline-derived CDR1 and CDR2 are SGHAT and FQNNGV. Trimming removed 10 bases from V and 4 bases from J, with 10 bases in between.

This clonotype showed up many times. The CDR3 DNA follows: TGTGCCAGCAGTCCTATGGGCGGGGGTTCCTACGAGCAGTACTTC. Protein product: CASSPMGGGSYEQYF. The J gene is TRBJ2-7, the V gene TRBV7-2, with 7 bases lining up with TRBD2. V was pared by 6 bases and J by 1 base, with 9 bases of the junction left unmatched. This CDR3 comprises 15 residues. Germline CDR1 and CDR2: SGHTA and FQGNSA.

This clonotype was counted between two and nine times. This rearrangement joins TRBV7-2 to TRBJ1-5; D possibly corresponds to TRBD1 (5 bases). Trimming left V 2 bases short and J 0 bases short, with 5 bases between. The CDR3 consists of 14 residues. Germline V CDR1 and CDR2: SGHTA, FQGNSA. This CDR3 is CASSLRGSNQPQHF. The CDR3 nucleotides are TGTGCCAGCAGCTTAAGGGGTAGCAATCAGCCCCAGCATTTT.

The V and J genes are TRBV7-9 and TRBJ2-5, with a weak D call TRBD2 (5 bases). This CDR3 has 18 amino acids. In germline, CDR1 is SEHNR, CDR2 FQNEAQ (reference sequence). V lost 3 bases and J lost 2, with 22 bases in between. CDR3 nucleotides: TGTGCCAGCAGCTTCCCCCAATCGGGGTGGTCCTTTCAAGAGACCCAGTACTTC. Translated: CASSFPQSGWSFQETQYF. The entire variable domain, with the rest obtained from reference TRBV7-9 and TRBJ2-5, is as follows: DTGVSQNPRHKITKRGQNVTFRCDPISEHNRLYWYRQTLGQGPEFLTYFQNEAQLEKSRLLSDRFSAERPKGSFSTLEIQRTEQGDSAMYLCASSFPQSGWSFQETQYFGPGTRLLVL.

This clonotype has just a few counts. DNA for the CDR3: TGTGCCAGCAGTGGACTGAACTATGGCTACACCTTC. Residues: CASSGLNYGYTF. V usage is TRBV12-3 or TRBV12-4 and J usage is TRBJ1-2; D call uncertain. The V end lost 5 bases, the J end lost 2 bases, and 6 bases lay between the germline ends. The CDR3 length is 12 residues.

The genes are TRBV12-3 or TRBV12-4 and TRBJ2-2; 9 bases line up with TRBD1. There are 15 residues in the CDR3. After removal of 4 bases from V and 3 bases from J, the junction contained 3 bases not matched to a gene. In DNA form, the CDR3 reads TGTGCCAGCAGTTACAGGGGGCCGGACACCGGGGAGCTGTTTTTT. The encoded protein is CASSYRGPDTGELFF.

This clonotype has a count of ten or more. This sequence joins TRBV28 and TRBJ1-5; D remains unclear. Germline-derived CDR1 and CDR2 are MDHEN and SYDVKM. The CDR3 has 16 amino acids. Trimming left V 6 bases short and J 2 bases short, with 17 bases between. The CDR3 DNA reads as TGTGCCAGCAGCCCAGTCCCGGGGATGGGCAATCAGCCCCAGCATTTT. Residues: CASSPVPGMGNQPQHF. The full variable domain, in which reference TRBV28 and TRBJ1-5 provide the parts outside the CDR3, is DVKVTQSSRYLVKRTGEKVFLECVQDMDHENMFWYRQDPGLGLRLIYFSYDVKMKEKGDIPEGYSVSREKKERFSLILESASTNQTSMYLCASSPVPGMGNQPQHFGDGTRLSIL.

This clonotype was found a few times. This chain uses TRBV20-1 with TRBJ1-2; perhaps TRBD1 as D (5 bases). Germline V CDR1 and CDR2: DFQATT, SNEGSKA (reference sequence). Trimming stripped 3 bases from V and 4 bases from J, with 12 bases between. CDR3 length equals 13 residues. CDR3: CSASWQGAYGYTF. The CDR3 DNA follows: TGCAGTGCTAGCTGGCAGGGAGCCTATGGCTACACCTTC.

This clonotype was recorded many times. The genes are TRBV3-1 and TRBJ1-2; a possible D gene is TRBD1 (6 bases). The CDR3 is made up of 14 amino acids. The ends were cut back, 0 bases at V and 7 bases at J, with 12 bases in the middle. The germline V gene has CDR1 LGHDT and CDR2 YNNKEL (reference sequence). The CDR3 region is CASSQDMGARGYTF. CDR3 sequence (DNA): TGTGCCAGCAGCCAAGATATGGGGGCTCGTGGCTACACCTTC. Full variable domain (rest looked up from reference TRBV3-1 and TRBJ1-2): DTAVSQTPKYLVTQMGNDKSIKCEQNLGHDTMYWYKQDSKKFLKIMFSYNNKELIINETVPNRFSPKSPDKAHLNLHINSLELGDSAVYFCASSQDMGARGYTFGSGTRLTVV.

This chain uses TRBV12-3 or TRBV12-4 with TRBJ2-3; D is perhaps TRBD2 (6 bases). The CDR3 length is 14 residues. The V end was cut by 5 bases, the J end by 6 bases, with 15 bases between. Here the CDR3 DNA reads TGTGCCAGCAGTATAAGGCGGCTAGCGGATACGCAGTATTTT. It specifies CASSIRRLADTQYF.

This clonotype is medium-sized (0.01 to 0.1%). V is TRBV29-1 and J is TRBJ1-6, with a tentative D call TRBD1 (5 bases). V was cut by 1 base and J by 15 bases, with 13 bases left in between. Germline CDR1 is SQVTM and CDR2 is ANQGSEA. The CDR3 covers 12 residues. The CDR3 protein is CSVEGGREGLHF. CDR3 in DNA: TGCAGCGTTGAAGGTGGCAGGGAAGGCCTCCACTTT. The whole variable domain, remainder taken from reference TRBV29-1 and TRBJ1-6, is SAVISQKPSRDICQRGTSLTIQCQVDSQVTMMFWYRQQPGQSLTLIATANQGSEATYESGFVIDKFPISRPNLTFSTLTVSNMSPEDSSIYLCSVEGGREGLHFGNGTRLTVT.

This sequence joins TRBV6-2 or TRBV6-3 and TRBJ1-2, with 8 positions matching TRBD1. The germline V gene encodes CDR1 MNHEY and CDR2 SVGEGT. Germline trimming cut 0 bases from V and 4 bases from J; bases unmatched to any gene: 7. This CDR3 is built from 16 residues. The CDR3 loop is CASSYSILDRGYGYTF. CDR3 coding DNA: TGTGCCAGCAGTTACTCGATCCTTGACAGGGGCTATGGCTACACCTTC.